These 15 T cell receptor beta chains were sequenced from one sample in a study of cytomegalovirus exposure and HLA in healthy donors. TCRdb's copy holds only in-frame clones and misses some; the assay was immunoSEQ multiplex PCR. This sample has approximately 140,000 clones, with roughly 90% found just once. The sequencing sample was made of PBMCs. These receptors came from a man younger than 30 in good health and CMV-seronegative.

In DNA form, the CDR3 reads TGTGCCAGCAGTCCCGGGACACCACCCGGGGAGTTTTTT. This translates into CASSPGTPPGEFF. This chain joins TRBV2 and TRBJ2-2, with D possibly TRBD1 on 6 matching bases. V lost 5 bases, J lost 16 bases, and 20 bases lay in between. The CDR3 length is 13 residues. The germline gives CDR1 SNHLY, CDR2 FYNNEI.

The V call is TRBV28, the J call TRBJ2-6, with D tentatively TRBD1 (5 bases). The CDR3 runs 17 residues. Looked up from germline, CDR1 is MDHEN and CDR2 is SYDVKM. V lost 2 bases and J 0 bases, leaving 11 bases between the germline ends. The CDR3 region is CASSLGALSSGANVLTF. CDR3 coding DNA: TGTGCCAGCAGTTTAGGGGCGTTGAGCTCTGGGGCCAACGTCCTGACTTTC.

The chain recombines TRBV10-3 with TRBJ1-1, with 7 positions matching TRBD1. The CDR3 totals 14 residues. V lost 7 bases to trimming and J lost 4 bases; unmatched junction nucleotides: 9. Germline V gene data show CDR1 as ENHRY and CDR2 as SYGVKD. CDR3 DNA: TGTGCCATCACTTCACAGGGGCGCGGCACTGAAGCTTTCTTT. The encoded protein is CAITSQGRGTEAFF.

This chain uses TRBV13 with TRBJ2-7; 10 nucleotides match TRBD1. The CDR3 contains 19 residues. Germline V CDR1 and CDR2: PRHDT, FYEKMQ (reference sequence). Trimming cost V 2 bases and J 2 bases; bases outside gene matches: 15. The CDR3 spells CASSLSWGAPDRGTYEQYF. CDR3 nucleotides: TGTGCCAGCAGCTTATCGTGGGGGGCGCCGGACAGGGGGACCTACGAGCAGTACTTC.

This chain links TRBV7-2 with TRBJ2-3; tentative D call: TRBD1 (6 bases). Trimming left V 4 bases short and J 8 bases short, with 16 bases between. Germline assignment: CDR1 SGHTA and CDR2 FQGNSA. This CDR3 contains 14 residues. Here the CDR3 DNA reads TGTGCCAGCAGCTCTCTAGGGGGAGTTGTTACGCAGTATTTT. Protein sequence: CASSSLGGVVTQYF.

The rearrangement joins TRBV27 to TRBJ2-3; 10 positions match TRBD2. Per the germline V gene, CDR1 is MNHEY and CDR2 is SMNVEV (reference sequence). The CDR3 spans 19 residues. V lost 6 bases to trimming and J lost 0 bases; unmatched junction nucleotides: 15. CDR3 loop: CASSSGTSALGGSTDTQYF. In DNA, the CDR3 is TGTGCCAGCAGCTCCGGGACTAGCGCCCTAGGAGGTAGCACAGATACGCAGTATTTT.

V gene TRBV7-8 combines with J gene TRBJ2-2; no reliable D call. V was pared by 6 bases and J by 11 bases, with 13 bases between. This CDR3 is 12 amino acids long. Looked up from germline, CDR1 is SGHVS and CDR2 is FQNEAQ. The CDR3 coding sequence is TGTGCCAGCAGTTCCGGAGTTGGCGAGCTGTTTTTT. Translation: CASSSGVGELFF.

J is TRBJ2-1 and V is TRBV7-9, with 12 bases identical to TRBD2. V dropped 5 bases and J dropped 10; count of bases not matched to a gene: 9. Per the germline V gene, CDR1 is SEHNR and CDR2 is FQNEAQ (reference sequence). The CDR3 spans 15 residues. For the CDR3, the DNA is TGTGCCAGCAGCCCCAGACTAGCGGGAGTTTGGGAGCAGTTCTTC. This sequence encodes CASSPRLAGVWEQFF.

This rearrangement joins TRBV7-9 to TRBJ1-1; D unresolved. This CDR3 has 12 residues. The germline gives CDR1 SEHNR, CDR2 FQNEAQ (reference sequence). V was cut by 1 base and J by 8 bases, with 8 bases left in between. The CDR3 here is CASSLGLDEAFF. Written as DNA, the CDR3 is TGTGCCAGCAGCTTAGGACTTGACGAAGCTTTCTTT.

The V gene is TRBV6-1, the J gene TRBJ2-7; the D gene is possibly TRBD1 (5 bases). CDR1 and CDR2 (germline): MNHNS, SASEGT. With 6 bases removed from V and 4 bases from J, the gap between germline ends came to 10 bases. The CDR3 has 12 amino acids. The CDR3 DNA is TGTGCCAGCAGCCCGACAGATTACGAGCAGTACTTC. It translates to CASSPTDYEQYF.

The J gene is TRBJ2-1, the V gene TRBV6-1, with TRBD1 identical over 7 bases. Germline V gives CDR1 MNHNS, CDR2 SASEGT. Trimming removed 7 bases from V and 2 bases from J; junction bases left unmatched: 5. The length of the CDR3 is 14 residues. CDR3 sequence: CASTTGTAYNEQFF. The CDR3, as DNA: TGTGCCAGCACGACCGGGACAGCCTACAATGAGCAGTTCTTC.

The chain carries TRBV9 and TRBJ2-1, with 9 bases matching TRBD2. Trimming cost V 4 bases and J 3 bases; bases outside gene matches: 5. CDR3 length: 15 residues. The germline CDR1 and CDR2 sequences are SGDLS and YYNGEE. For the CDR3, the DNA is TGTGCCAGCAGCCTTGGACTAGCGCTCTACAATGAGCAGTTCTTC. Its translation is CASSLGLALYNEQFF.

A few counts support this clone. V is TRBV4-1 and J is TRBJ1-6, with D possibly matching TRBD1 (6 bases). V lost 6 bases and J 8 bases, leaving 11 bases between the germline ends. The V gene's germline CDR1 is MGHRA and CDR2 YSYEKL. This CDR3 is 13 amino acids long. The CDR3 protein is CASSRRQDSPLHF. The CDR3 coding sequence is TGCGCCAGCAGTCGTAGACAGGATTCACCCCTCCACTTT.

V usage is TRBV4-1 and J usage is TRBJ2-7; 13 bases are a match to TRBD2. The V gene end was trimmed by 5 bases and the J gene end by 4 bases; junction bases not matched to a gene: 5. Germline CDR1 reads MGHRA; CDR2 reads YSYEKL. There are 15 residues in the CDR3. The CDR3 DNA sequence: TGCGCCAGCAGCTCCAGGACTAGCGGGAGTTACGAGCAGTACTTC. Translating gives CASSSRTSGSYEQYF.

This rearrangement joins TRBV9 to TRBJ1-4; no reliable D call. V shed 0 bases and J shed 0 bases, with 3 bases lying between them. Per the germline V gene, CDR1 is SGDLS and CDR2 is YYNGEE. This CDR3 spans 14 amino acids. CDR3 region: CASSVASTNEKLFF. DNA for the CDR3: TGTGCCAGCAGCGTAGCCTCAACTAATGAAAAACTGTTTTTT. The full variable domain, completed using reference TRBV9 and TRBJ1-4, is DSGVTQTPKHLITATGQRVTLRCSPRSGDLSVYWYQQSLDQGLQFLIQYYNGEERAKGNILERFSAQQFPDLHSELNLSSLELGDSALYFCASSVASTNEKLFFGSGTQLSVL.